These 13 T cell receptor beta chains originate from one sample sequenced in a study of T cell responses to AZD1222 COVID-19 vaccine. Assay used: immunoSEQ multiplex PCR; TCRdb lists only in-frame clones, some missing. Here the sample spans some 200,000 clones, about 93% being singletons. Sample: peripheral blood, taken on day 0 of MenACWY control vaccination. The source of these receptors is an adult in good health.

The CDR3 loop reads CASSQGGGYNGEKLFF. In nucleotides, the CDR3 is TGTGCCAGCAGCCAAGGAGGGGGCTATAATGGTGAAAAACTGTTTTTT. The chain recombines TRBV3-1 (or the pseudogene TRBV3-2) with TRBJ1-4, with 7 bases that match TRBD1. This CDR3 is 16 amino acids long. Germline-derived CDR1 and CDR2 are LGHDT and YNNKEL (reference sequence). Trimming removed 1 base from V and 7 bases from J; junction bases left unmatched: 9.

Note on this clone: This same CDR3 is encoded by further DNA sequences in the sample. The chain joins TRBV5-1 to TRBJ2-5, with D tentatively TRBD2 (6 bases). Germline-derived CDR1 and CDR2 are SGHRS and YFSETQ. The CDR3 spans 13 residues. Trimming took 4 bases from V and 4 from J, leaving 11 bases between them. As DNA, the CDR3 is TGCGCCAGCAGCCTGGGAGGTGGAGAGACCCAGTACTTC. Protein: CASSLGGGETQYF.

The chain links TRBV5-8 to TRBJ2-7, with D perhaps TRBD2 (5 bases). CDR3 length equals 14 residues. The V and J ends lost 1 base and 2 bases respectively, with 10 bases between them. The V gene's germline CDR1 is SGHTS and CDR2 YDEGEE. The CDR3 DNA reads as TGTGCCAGCAGCTTGCCGGGGTTAACCTACGAGCAGTACTTC. Translated, it gives CASSLPGLTYEQYF. Looking up the rest from reference TRBV5-8 and TRBJ2-7 gives the full variable domain: EAGVTQSPTHLIKTRGQQATLRCSPISGHTSVYWYQQALGLGLQFLLWYDEGEERNRGNFPPRFSGRQFPNYSSELNVNALELEDSALYLCASSLPGLTYEQYFGPGTRLTVT.

The chain uses TRBV21-1 and TRBJ1-2; the table's D call, TRBD1, has no DNA check behind it. TRBV21-1 is a pseudogene locus. This CDR3 comprises 14 residues. The CDR3 DNA reads as TGTGCCAGCAGCAAATCAGGGCCATCCTATGGCTACACCTTC. Translated: CASSKSGPSYGYTF.

The CDR3 loop reads CASSIGGAGNTEAFF. The DNA of the CDR3 is TGTGCCAGCAGTATAGGGGGCGCCGGGAACACTGAAGCTTTCTTT. V and J are TRBV6-5 and TRBJ1-1; 7 bases map to TRBD1. V gave up 5 bases and J gave up 1 base; unmatched junction bases: 7. Per the germline V gene, CDR1 is MNHEY and CDR2 is SVGAGI. This CDR3 comprises 15 residues.

For this clone: Other nucleotide sequences from this sample produce the same CDR3. This chain connects TRBV5-1 to TRBJ1-1; no clear D gene. There are 13 residues in the CDR3. V lost 0 bases to trimming and J lost 3 bases, with 6 bases between them. Germline-derived CDR1 and CDR2 are SGHRS and YFSETQ. As DNA, the CDR3 is TGCGCCAGCAGCTTGGCCGGAGACACTGAAGCTTTCTTT. This encodes CASSLAGDTEAFF.

J is TRBJ2-3 and V is TRBV19; D is undetermined. Germline lookup yields CDR1 LNHDA and CDR2 SQIVND (reference sequence). Trimming cost V 7 bases and J 10 bases, with 18 bases left between them. The CDR3 contains 13 residues. The CDR3: CASNNSAFSPQYF. In DNA, the CDR3 is TGTGCCAGTAATAATTCCGCATTCTCTCCGCAGTATTTT.

The sample holds one count of this clone. The chain carries TRBV3-1 (or the pseudogene TRBV3-2) and TRBJ1-2, with no clear D. V was cut by 4 bases and J by 7 bases, with 10 bases left in between. Germline values: CDR1 LGHDT, CDR2 YNNKEL (reference sequence). This CDR3 spans 12 amino acids. The CDR3 loop is CASSLTRTGYTF. CDR3 DNA: TGTGCCAGCAGCCTTACCCGGACTGGCTACACCTTC.

Here the CDR3 DNA reads TGTGCCAGCAGTCTTCCCGGAAGAGGGACTAGCGGGGGGAGGAGGGAGCAGTTCTTC. Translation: CASSLPGRGTSGGRREQFF. The chain uses TRBV27 and TRBJ2-1, with 15 bases lining up with TRBD2. The length of the CDR3 is 19 residues. After removal of 5 bases from V and 10 bases from J, the junction contained 18 bases not matched to a gene. Germline V CDR1 and CDR2: MNHEY, SMNVEV (reference sequence).

V is TRBV11-2 and J is TRBJ1-4; 7 bases map to TRBD1. In germline, CDR1 is SGHAT, CDR2 FQNNGV. The CDR3 is made up of 15 amino acids. With V trimmed by 3 bases and J by 10 bases, 11 bases remained unmatched. The DNA for the CDR3 is TGTGCCAGCAGCTTTTGGGGTGCGACAGGGCCAAAACTGTTTTTT. This sequence encodes CASSFWGATGPKLFF.

The chain uses TRBV7-8 and TRBJ2-1; TRBD2 aligns across 8 bases. Losses at the gene ends were 0 bases for V and 3 bases for J; bases not matched to a gene: 4. The V gene's germline CDR1 is SGHVS and CDR2 FQNEAQ. This CDR3 has 16 residues. The CDR3 nucleotides read TGTGCCAGCAGCTTAGCCGGGACTAGATACTACAATGAGCAGTTCTTC. Translated, it gives CASSLAGTRYYNEQFF. Drawing the rest from reference TRBV7-8 and TRBJ2-1, the complete variable domain is GAGVSQSPRYKVAKRGQDVALRCDPISGHVSLFWYQQALGQGPEFLTYFQNEAQLDKSGLPSDRFFAERPEGSVSTLKIQRTQQEDSAVYLCASSLAGTRYYNEQFFGPGTRLTVL.

In its sample, this clone was seen once. The chain employs TRBV6-2 or TRBV6-3 and TRBJ1-5; 8 nucleotides agree with TRBD1. There are 15 residues in the CDR3. Germline V lookup: CDR1 MNHEY, CDR2 SVGEGT. The ends lost 6 bases at V and 0 bases at J; junction bases unmatched: 4. CDR3: CASSWTGYSNQPQHF. The CDR3 nucleotides are TGTGCCAGCAGCTGGACAGGGTATAGCAATCAGCCCCAGCATTTT.

The chain has TRBV6-4 and TRBJ1-1; tentative D call: TRBD1 (5 bases). Deletions cut 0 bases from V and 1 base from J, with 9 bases between. Germline lookup yields CDR1 MRHNA and CDR2 SNTAGT. CDR3 length: 15 residues. This chain's CDR3 is CASSDSERGNTEAFF. Written as DNA, the CDR3 is TGTGCCAGCAGTGACTCGGAAAGGGGGAACACTGAAGCTTTCTTT.